The following is a T cell receptor beta chain sequence with its context. The antigen is not known. This sequence may be a read error, since a much larger clone differs from it by one base. This specimen belongs to a study of blood T cells in healthy people across ages. Study conclusions and caveats: The donors' CMV status was not determined, possibly confounding changes in expanded clonotypes.

The germline V gene has CDR1 LGHDT and CDR2 YNNKEL (reference sequence). CDR3 size: 15 residues. Together with a sample-barcoded 5' primer, a J-beta primer mix was included in a second PCR lasting about 6 to 12 cycles. Each CDR3 protein gets one entry after TCRdb re-called the 5' RACE reads with MiXCR. The data show fewer than 900,000 distinct CDR3 sequences, with around 46% seen just once and more than 20% held by the top ten. The gene calls are TRBV3-1 and TRBJ2-4, with unresolved D. The J call may be in error: the DNA end matches TRBJ2-5 better. This TCR was sampled from a woman between 55 and 75 years old in good health. The specimen sequenced was blood. The CDR3 region has the DNA TGTGCCAGCAGCCAAGCGGTAACTTCTGAGGAGACCCAGTACTTC. It encodes CASSQAVTSEETQYF.